This T cell receptor (beta chain) was observed in a study of T cells in Graves' hyperthyroidism and ophthalmopathy. Overall study context: Peripheral blood was secured at the point of initial diagnosis, before any treatment.

This clonotype was observed many times. Its cognate antigen is unknown. Unmatched junction bases numbered 5, after V lost 1 base and J lost 2 bases. Per the germline V gene, CDR1 is SGHRS and CDR2 is YFSETQ. The CDR3 is 15 amino acids. Graves' hyperthyroidism showing no ophthalmopathy progression within 18 months was considered stable. Diagnosis of hyperthyroidism was new in patients aged 18 to 65, and its duration was under 2 months. Researchers amplified the TCR beta CDR3 regions from RNA transcripts. Using the HTBI primer set, a first-round RT-PCR was run on the TCR CDR3. TCRdb independently ran MiXCR on the multiplex PCR reads; one entry per CDR3 protein. The sample has about 420,000 distinct CDR3 sequences; approximately 14% are singletons. Study findings and constraints: Most expanded thyroid clonotypes above 0.001 recurred in blood.

Material: blood. The V call is TRBV5-1, the J call TRBJ2-7, with 8 bases that match TRBD2. The sequence was obtained from a woman younger than 30 with Graves' hyperthyroidism. The CDR3 DNA follows: TGCGCCAGCAGCTTGAACGGGAGGGCCCCCTACGAGCAGTACTTC. Its translation is CASSLNGRAPYEQYF.